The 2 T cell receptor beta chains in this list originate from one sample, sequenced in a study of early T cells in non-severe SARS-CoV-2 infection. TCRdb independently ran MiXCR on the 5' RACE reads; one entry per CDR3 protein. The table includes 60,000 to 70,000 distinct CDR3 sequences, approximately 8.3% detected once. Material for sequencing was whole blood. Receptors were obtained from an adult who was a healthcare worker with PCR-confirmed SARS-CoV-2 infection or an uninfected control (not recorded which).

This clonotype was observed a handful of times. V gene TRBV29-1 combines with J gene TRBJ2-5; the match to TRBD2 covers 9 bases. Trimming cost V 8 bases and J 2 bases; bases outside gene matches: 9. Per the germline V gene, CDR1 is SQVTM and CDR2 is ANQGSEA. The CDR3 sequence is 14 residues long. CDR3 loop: CSSRAGGWQETQYF. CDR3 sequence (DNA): TGCAGCTCCCGAGCGGGGGGTTGGCAAGAGACCCAGTACTTC.

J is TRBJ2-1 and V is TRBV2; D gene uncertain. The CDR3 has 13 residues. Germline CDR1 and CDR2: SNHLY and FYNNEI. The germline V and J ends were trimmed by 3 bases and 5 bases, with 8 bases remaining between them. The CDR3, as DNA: TGTGCCAGCAGTGATCCGTGGAACAATGAGCAGTTCTTC. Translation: CASSDPWNNEQFF.